This T cell receptor beta chain emerged from a study of Ad26.COV2.S vaccination and SARS-CoV-2 variants. Study-wide context: Among those in the COV1001 Ad26.COV2.S trial arm was the donor. Study observations and caveats: Placebo recipients and vaccine recipients were similar in non-spike TCR breadth.

Germline V gene lookup returns CDR1 LNHDA and CDR2 SQIVND (reference sequence). The CDR3 loop spans 13 amino acids. V was clipped by 4 bases and J by 3 bases, with 10 bases between them. The treatment is: roughly 20 received Ad26.COV2.S at low or high dose, single or two shots; about 5 received placebo; per-sample allocation not given. On day 63 after the first injection, vaccine and placebo recipients gave samples. In Boston, the donor was an adult between 18-55 years of age. The data were produced by immunoSEQ multiplex PCR, yet TCRdb's version contains in-frame clones alone and is incomplete. The sample has about 350,000 clones, approximately 90% seen once. To note about this clone: Its specificity is unknown.

The starting material was peripheral blood, obtained in a trial of Ad26.COV2.S vaccine versus placebo. The genes are TRBV19 and TRBJ2-7; maybe TRBD2 (5 bases). The clonotype was recovered from a person aged 18-60 years who received the Ad26.COV2.S COVID-19 vaccine or a placebo. CDR3: CASSTTKGYEQYF. The CDR3 region has the DNA TGTGCCAGTAGTACGACTAAGGGCTACGAGCAGTACTTC.